This TCR beta chain was identified in a study of shared clonotypes between healthy human individuals. The CDR3 sequence is 15 residues long. V trimming: 8 bases; J trimming: 6 bases; junction bases outside the gene matches: 11. CDR1 and CDR2 (germline): MNHNS, SASEGT. Only in-frame clones appear in the TCRdb table, and some are missing; sequencing was by immunoSEQ multiplex PCR. Here the sample spans about a million clones, around four fifths being singletons. The source of this sequence is a man between 18 and 35 years old in good health. V usage is TRBV6-1 and J usage is TRBJ2-2; 8 positions match TRBD2. Input material: memory CD4+ T cells sorted from blood. Sample subset: CD45RA-negative fraction. The CDR3 loop reads CASLPRTSMAGELFF. The CDR3 DNA reads as TGTGCCAGCCTACCTAGGACTAGCATGGCCGGGGAGCTGTTTTTT.